The 13 T cell receptor beta chains reported below all come from one sample, sequenced in a study of Tregs in tolerant kidney transplant recipients. Here immunoSEQ multiplex PCR was the method, and the copy in TCRdb shows in-frame clones only, minus some. The table lists approximately 69,000 clones, approximately 88% of them singletons. The sample consisted of CD4+ T cells from blood, taken before the transplant. These receptors all stem from a human donor who received a combined kidney and bone marrow transplant.

The chain recombines TRBV19 with TRBJ1-1; D remains unclear. The CDR3 loop spans 14 amino acids. Germline V gives CDR1 LNHDA, CDR2 SQIVND (reference sequence). The ends were cut back, 3 bases at V and 2 bases at J, with 10 bases in the middle. CDR3 in DNA: TGTGCCAGTAGTATTAAGACAAGAAACACTGAAGCTTTCTTT. This sequence encodes CASSIKTRNTEAFF.

The chain combines TRBV6-6 with TRBJ2-7, with D perhaps TRBD2 (6 bases). The CDR3 runs 15 residues. Trimming shortened V by 5 bases and J by 2 bases, and 16 bases separated the two germline ends. Germline-derived CDR1 and CDR2 are MNHNY and SVGAGI (reference sequence). As DNA, the CDR3 is TGTGCCAGCAGTCGTGGGCGCGGGGCGACCTACGAGCAGTACTTC. Amino acid sequence: CASSRGRGATYEQYF.

J is TRBJ2-5 and V is TRBV4-3; 15 positions agree with TRBD2. Germline assignment: CDR1 LGHNA and CDR2 YSLEER. V lost 0 bases, J lost 4 bases, and 6 bases stayed unmatched. The CDR3 has 18 residues. The DNA of the CDR3 is TGCGCCAGCAGCCAAGATGCCGGACTAGCGGGAGGGAGAGAGACCCAGTACTTC. Residues: CASSQDAGLAGGRETQYF.

The CDR3 is CASSPGALYNEQFF. DNA of the CDR3: TGTGCCAGCAGCCCAGGGGCTCTCTACAATGAGCAGTTCTTC. The chain combines TRBV7-9 with TRBJ2-1; TRBD1 might be the D (6 bases). The germline gives CDR1 SEHNR, CDR2 FQNEAQ (reference sequence). With 5 bases removed from V and 3 bases from J, the gap between germline ends came to 11 bases. The CDR3 extends over 14 amino acids.

The chain recombines TRBV19 with TRBJ1-4; D is unresolved. V was shortened by 3 bases and J by 7 bases, with 12 bases between the two germline ends. This CDR3 spans 14 amino acids. The germline V gene has CDR1 LNHDA and CDR2 SQIVND (reference sequence). In DNA, the CDR3 is TGTGCCAGTAGTATCCGGGAGGGCAGTGAAAAACTGTTTTTT. It specifies CASSIREGSEKLFF. Variable domain in full (rest from reference TRBV19 and TRBJ1-4): DGGITQSPKYLFRKEGQNVTLSCEQNLNHDAMYWYRQDPGQGLRLIYYSQIVNDFQKGDIAEGYSVSREKKESFPLTVTSAQKNPTAFYLCASSIREGSEKLFFGSGTQLSVL.

The J gene is TRBJ2-1, the V gene TRBV5-4; D is possibly TRBD2 (5 bases). Germline V CDR1 and CDR2: SGHNT, YYREEE (reference sequence). This CDR3 has 19 residues. V was trimmed by 2 bases and J by 0 bases, leaving 21 bases between them. CDR3 sequence reads: CASSLPRILKGSSYNEQFF. DNA for the CDR3: TGTGCCAGCAGCTTACCCCGAATCCTTAAAGGGAGCTCCTACAATGAGCAGTTCTTC.

The gene calls are TRBV18 and TRBJ2-1, with 8 positions matching TRBD1. The CDR3 contains 17 residues. V lost 5 bases and J lost 4; bases outside the gene matches: 13. Germline assignment: CDR1 KGHSH and CDR2 LQKENI. CDR3 nucleotide sequence: TGTGCCAGCTCAGCTATGACAGGGGCCCTATCTTACAATGAGCAGTTCTTC. It encodes CASSAMTGALSYNEQFF.

This clone has just a few counts. The genes are TRBV30 and TRBJ2-7; D possibly corresponds to TRBD2 (5 bases). This CDR3 region has 14 residues. Germline CDR1 is GTSNPN and CDR2 is SVGIG (reference sequence). V lost 0 bases to trimming and J lost 3 bases, with 12 bases between them. The CDR3 loop reads CAWSVAAGDYEQYF. The CDR3 DNA sequence: TGTGCCTGGAGTGTAGCGGCCGGGGACTACGAGCAGTACTTC. The full variable domain, completed using reference TRBV30 and TRBJ2-7, is SQTIHQWPATLVQPVGSPLSLECTVEGTSNPNLYWYRQAAGRGLQLLFYSVGIGQISSEVPQNLSASRPQDRQFILSSKKLLLSDSGFYLCAWSVAAGDYEQYFGPGTRLTVT.

The gene calls are TRBV10-3 and TRBJ1-5; possibly TRBD1 for D (6 bases). The CDR3 is made up of 14 amino acids. V was pared by 4 bases and J by 7 bases, with 14 bases between. Germline assignment: CDR1 ENHRY and CDR2 SYGVKD. Written as DNA, the CDR3 is TGTGCCATCAGTGGGGACGGGGGGCTGCAGCCCCAGCATTTT. Its protein product is CAISGDGGLQPQHF.

The chain has TRBV5-6 and TRBJ2-5, with unresolved D. This CDR3 comprises 13 residues. Deletions cut 0 bases from V and 2 bases from J, with 5 bases between. Germline V gene sequence: CDR1 SGHDT, CDR2 YYEEEE. The CDR3 coding sequence is TGTGCCAGCAGCTTGGTTCGGCAAGAGACCCAGTACTTC. Amino acid sequence: CASSLVRQETQYF.

The CDR3 loop is CASRTEGEKLFF. CDR3 DNA: TGTGCCAGCCGGACAGAAGGAGAAAAACTGTTTTTT. The V gene is TRBV28, the J gene TRBJ1-4, with a possible D match to TRBD1 (6 bases). The germline CDR1 and CDR2 sequences are MDHEN and SYDVKM. The CDR3 consists of 12 residues. V was cut by 8 bases and J by 8 bases, with 12 bases left in between. Complete variable domain (other parts from reference TRBV28 and TRBJ1-4): DVKVTQSSRYLVKRTGEKVFLECVQDMDHENMFWYRQDPGLGLRLIYFSYDVKMKEKGDIPEGYSVSREKKERFSLILESASTNQTSMYLCASRTEGEKLFFGSGTQLSVL.

The V and J genes are TRBV11-3 and TRBJ2-2, with D possibly being TRBD1 (5 bases). This CDR3 contains 15 residues. With 4 bases removed from V and 3 bases from J, the gap between germline ends came to 12 bases. CDR1 is SGHNT, CDR2 YENEEA, per germline. The CDR3 loop reads CASSSGHGDTGELFF. The DNA for the CDR3 is TGTGCCAGCAGCTCAGGGCACGGAGACACCGGGGAGCTGTTTTTT.

This chain joins TRBV18 and TRBJ2-5; D possibly corresponds to TRBD1 (5 bases). Germline loops: CDR1 KGHSH, CDR2 LQKENI. This CDR3 contains 14 residues. V lost 8 bases, J lost 1 base, and 14 bases lay in between. CDR3: CASAWTTSQETQYF. In DNA form, the CDR3 reads TGTGCCAGCGCATGGACAACCTCCCAAGAGACCCAGTACTTC.